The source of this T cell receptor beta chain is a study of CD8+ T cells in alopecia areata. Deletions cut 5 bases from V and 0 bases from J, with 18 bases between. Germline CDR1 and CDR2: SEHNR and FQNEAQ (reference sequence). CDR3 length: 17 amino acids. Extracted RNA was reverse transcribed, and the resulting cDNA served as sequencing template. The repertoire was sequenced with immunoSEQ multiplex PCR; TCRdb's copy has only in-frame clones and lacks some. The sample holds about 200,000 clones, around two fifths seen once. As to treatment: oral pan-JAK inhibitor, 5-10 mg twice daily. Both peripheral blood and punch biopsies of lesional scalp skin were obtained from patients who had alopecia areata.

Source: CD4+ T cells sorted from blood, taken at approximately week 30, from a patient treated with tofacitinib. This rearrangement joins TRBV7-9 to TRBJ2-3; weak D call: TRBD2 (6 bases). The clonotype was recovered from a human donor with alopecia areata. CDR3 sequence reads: CASSPHPAAGSTDTQYF. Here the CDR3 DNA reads TGTGCCAGCAGCCCACACCCGGCGGCGGGAAGCACAGATACGCAGTATTTT.